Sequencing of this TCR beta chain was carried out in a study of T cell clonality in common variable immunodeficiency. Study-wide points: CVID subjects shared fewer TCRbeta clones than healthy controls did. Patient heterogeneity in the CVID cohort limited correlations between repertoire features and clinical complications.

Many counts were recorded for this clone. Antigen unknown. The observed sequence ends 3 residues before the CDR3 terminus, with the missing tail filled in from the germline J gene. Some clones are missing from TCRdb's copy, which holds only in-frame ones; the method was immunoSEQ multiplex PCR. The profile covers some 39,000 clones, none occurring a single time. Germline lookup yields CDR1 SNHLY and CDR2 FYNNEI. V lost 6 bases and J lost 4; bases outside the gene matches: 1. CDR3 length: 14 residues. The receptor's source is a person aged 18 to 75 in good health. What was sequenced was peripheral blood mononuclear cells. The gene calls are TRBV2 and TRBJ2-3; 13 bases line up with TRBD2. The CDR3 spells CASRLAGGADTQYF. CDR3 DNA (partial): TGTGCCAGCAGACTAGCGGGGGGGGCAGATACG.